This TCR beta chain comes out of a study of cytomegalovirus exposure and HLA in healthy donors (dated by TCRdb to 2015 to 2018). Looking at the study overall: An earlier analysis of several hundred of the donors reported roughly 300 Gb of sequence data and 100 million to 140 million unique TCR beta sequences from about 180 million T cells. A separate validation cohort of 100 to 150 different subjects was used in addition to the approximately 670-subject first cohort. An earlier analysis of approximately 630 of the donors applied high-throughput TCR beta sequencing to assess whether each TCR beta V gene segment acted as functional or pseudogenic. Of the 300 to 400 genotyped donors, about 80% fell in the genetic ancestry cluster associated with self-reported Caucasian donors. The study aimed to test whether signatures of past pathogen exposure could be identified by cataloging public T cell receptors. Roughly five DR-DQ haplotypes were handled as single units for association and clustering because linkage in the cohort was strong. The later analysis used no new phenotypic data to find candidate immune exposures, relying instead on TCR beta sequences and their occurrence across donors. Class I and class II HLA loci were covered by the typing at four-digit resolution. To predict cytomegalovirus infection status, the study combined high-throughput TCR immunosequencing, statistical association of individual TCRs with disease status, and machine learning. Every discovery cohort repertoire had been produced on one sequencing platform. Donor age, sex, ethnicity and CMV serostatus were collected together with the repertoire data. The number of typed donors differed by locus: roughly 629-640 for A, B, C, DRB1 and DQB1; approximately 520 for DQA1; approximately 600 for DPA1; and around 470 for DPB1. The study profiled the T cell repertoires of hundreds of subjects by immunosequencing and related them to cytomegalovirus serostatus. A later genetic analysis took genome-wide SNP genotypes for 398 of the 666 donors and used that subset as a discovery cohort. An early release that covered about 600 HLA-typed donors contained approximately 320 gigabases of sequencing data and roughly 84 million unique TCR sequences. In a later analysis, previously published TCR beta repertoires from about 670 donors were re-analyzed and high-resolution HLA genotyping was added so that TCR occurrence patterns could be studied. Across approximately 420 genotyped donors of the cohort, an average of approximately 240,000 unique TCR beta nucleotide sequences per donor were sequenced, and about a sixth of those sequences were non-productive. Here is what the overall study found, with its caveats: A later analysis found that TCR association rates varied across HLA loci, with DRB1 alleles showing the most associated TCRs and HLA-C alleles the fewest. In this cohort, only TCR beta chains were sequenced, and detectable features were limited by the absence of alpha or paired-chain data. Because the 87-base-pair reads could not distinguish some IMGT-functional V segments, including TRBV6-2 and TRBV6-3, those segments were excluded. The study listed approximately 150 TCR beta chains as associated with cytomegalovirus. Linkage disequilibrium might explain the correlated functional status among segregating V segments, but an unknown experimental factor could not be ruled out. When HLA alleles, especially DR and DQ, strongly co-occurred, TCR associations were difficult to assign to individual alleles. An association between a missense DCLRE1C variant and V-gene and J-gene trimming of TCR beta chains was found in a later genetic analysis and replicated in an independent cohort. A later analysis associated about 17,000 TCR beta sequences with specific HLA alleles at a false discovery rate of 0.05. A further reported finding was that TCR beta sequences accurately predicted the HLA-A and HLA-B alleles for most subjects in the first cohort. The authors suggested that the approach could potentially be generalized to other disease states and immunological phenotypes. For the cohort, immune exposure information was limited to CMV serostatus. Because counts were too low, more than 15 rarely observed V segments, including chromosome 9 orphons, were left out of the earlier analysis of 587 of the donors. Most TCR sequences were seen in very few donors, while some public TCRs were found in many individuals. Roughly uniform sequencing depth across donors was assumed in presence/absence analyses, although this assumption may not hold. Most CMV-associated TCR beta chains appeared to be HLA-restricted in a later analysis, and the HLA associations seemed to be driven largely by CMV exposure. The sequencing pipeline was judged likely to have produced a cluster of highly shared sequence variants as a technical artifact. A later analysis found that HLA-associated TCR beta chains were more clonally expanded and had lower generation probabilities than equally common non-associated chains. The classifier was reported to diagnose cytomegalovirus status with high specificity and sensitivity in both the original cohort and the validation cohort. According to a later genetic analysis, donors in an Asian-associated ancestry cluster had fewer N-insertions in productive TCRs than the roughly 700-donor mean. In an earlier analysis of more than 450 of the donors, most TCR beta V segments were observed in productive rearrangements about 87% or about 30% of the time, broadly matching IMGT annotations. A later analysis reported that several top co-occurrence clusters appeared linked to parvovirus B19, influenza, CMV and Epstein-Barr virus. In vitro tests confirmed that a few of the cytomegalovirus-associated TCR beta chains recognize cytomegalovirus antigens. HLA typing was unavailable for some donors at each locus, so association tests used only the typed subset.

Trimming removed 7 bases from V and 1 base from J, leaving 17 bases between the germline ends. From a lookup of the germline V gene, CDR1 and CDR2 are SGHRS and YFSETQ. From the cysteine through the phenylalanine, the CDR3 covers 15 amino acids. Kept here is only the CDR3 DNA, which spans 45 bases and is read in frame from base 1. The cohort consisted of fewer than 700 healthy bone marrow donors. Cohort members were all nominally healthy when sampled, although unrecorded immune exposures were likely present. The donor tested CMV seropositive and was one of the 289 seropositive cohort members. Every donor gave a peripheral blood sample, and the peripheral blood mononuclear cells from that sample were used for TCR beta sequencing. The Qiagen DNeasy Blood Extraction Kit was used to extract genomic DNA from the blood cell samples. The method behind the library was the immunoSEQ multiplex PCR assay. For the multiplex PCR, a mixture combining 60 forward primers for TCR Vbeta segments and 13 reverse primers for TCR Jbeta segments was used. The CDR3 region of rearranged TCR beta genes was amplified from genomic DNA by a multiplex PCR assay. On the Illumina HiSeq System, the amplified TCR beta libraries were sequenced as 87-base-pair reads. The authors' pipeline ran thus. In a later analysis, roughly 80 million unique TCR beta chains were counted across the 500 to 700 repertoires, and approximately 11 million of these chains were shared by at least two donors. Raw reads were error-corrected and collapsed into unique sequences with a nearest-neighbor algorithm that merged closely related sequences to remove PCR and sequencing errors. V, D and J gene segments were assigned by aligning CDR3 sequences to IMGT reference sequences. For a sequence to be retained, at least a six-nucleotide match to both a V gene segment and a J gene segment was required. A rearrangement was called productive if the CDR3 had no stop codons and remained in frame with V and J, and every other rearrangement was called non-productive. Following IMGT convention, CDR3 was defined as the stretch from the second conserved V-encoded cysteine up to the conserved J-encoded phenylalanine. The earlier analysis of about 530 of the donors excluded any sequence lacking an unambiguous match to a single V gene segment. An earlier analysis of over 450 of the donors classified V segments as functional when productive rearrangements were above 56.7% and as segregating when the standard deviation between donors was above 5%. A statistical classification framework was developed to diagnose cytomegalovirus status using the catalog of TCR beta chain sequences. V and J gene assignment, in a later analysis, came from comparing TCR nucleotide sequences with IMGT/GENE-DB human TR gene sequences. The TCRdist pipeline was used in a later analysis to assign CDR3 sequences and most-parsimonious VDJ recombination scenarios. In a later analysis, each TCR beta chain was defined by its CDR3 amino acid sequence together with its V-gene family, and reads lacking a unique V-gene family were excluded. As a way to deal with suspected cross-contamination and a sequencing artifact, a later analysis dropped roughly 620 nucleotide sequences that were highly shared and had low generation probability. In a later analysis, a clonal expansion index was calculated for each public chain from normalized within-repertoire ranks of inferred template counts. In a later analysis, generation probabilities were computed with a VDJ recombination model fitted to out-of-frame rearrangements, and the resulting probabilities were checked against IGoR. Hypergeometric tests were used in a later analysis to score TCR-TCR, TCR-HLA and TCR-CMV co-occurrence, with a repertoire-size bias correction applied to the TCR pairs. False discovery rates were estimated in a later analysis by permuting HLA or CMV assignments 20 times. In a later analysis, co-occurring TCRs were grouped with DBSCAN, and TCRdist sequence similarity was added when clustering was performed within HLA-allele-positive subsets. Repertoires with fewer than 30,000 or more than 120,000 public chains were left out of co-occurrence clustering, as were about 5 repertoires with anomalous nucleotide sharing. Sourced from immuneACCESS, this table was stored by TCRdb with only in-frame sequences that have V and J called. A share of the clones is absent; for the studies checked, an unresolved V gene accounts for under half, and the remainder has no known explanation. V and J calls and clone size follow that table, whereas D and trimming were derived from the DNA. The sample contains fewer than 150,000 clones, 80% of them found a single time. The ten largest clones add up to around 7% of the sample.

Concerning this clone itself: No cognate antigen has been identified for it. Base qualities are not provided; no much larger clone lies one nucleotide away.

The TCR originated in a man between 35 and 55 years old in good health and CMV-seropositive. Sequencing was carried out using PBMCs. The rearrangement joined TRBV5-1 to TRBJ1-1, with no confidently assigned D gene. The nucleotide sequence is TGCGCCAGCCGAACCGGGAGGGTGGGGAACACTGAAGCTTTCTTT. The translation is CASRTGRVGNTEAFF.